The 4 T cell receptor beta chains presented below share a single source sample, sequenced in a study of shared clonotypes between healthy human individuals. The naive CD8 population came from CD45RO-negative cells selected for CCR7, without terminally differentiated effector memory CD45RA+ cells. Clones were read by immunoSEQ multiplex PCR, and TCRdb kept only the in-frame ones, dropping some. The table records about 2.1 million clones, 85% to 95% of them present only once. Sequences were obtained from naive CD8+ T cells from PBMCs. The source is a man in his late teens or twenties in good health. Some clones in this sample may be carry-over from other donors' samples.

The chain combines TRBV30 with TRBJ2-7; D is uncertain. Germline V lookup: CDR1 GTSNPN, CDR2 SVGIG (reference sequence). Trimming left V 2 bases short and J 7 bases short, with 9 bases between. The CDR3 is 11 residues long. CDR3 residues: CAWSPLREQYF. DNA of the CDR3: TGTGCCTGGAGTCCCCTTCGGGAGCAGTACTTC.

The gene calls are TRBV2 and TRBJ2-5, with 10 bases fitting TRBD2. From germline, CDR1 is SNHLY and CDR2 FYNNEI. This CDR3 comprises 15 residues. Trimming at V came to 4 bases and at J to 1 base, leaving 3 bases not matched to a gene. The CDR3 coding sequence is TGTGCCAGCAGTGGACTAGCGGGCACCCAAGAGACCCAGTACTTC. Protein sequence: CASSGLAGTQETQYF.

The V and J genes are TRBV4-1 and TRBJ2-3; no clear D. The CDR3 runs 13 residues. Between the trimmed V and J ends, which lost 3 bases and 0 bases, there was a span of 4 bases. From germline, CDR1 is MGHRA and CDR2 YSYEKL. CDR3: CASSQSSTDTQYF. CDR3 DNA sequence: TGCGCCAGCAGCCAGTCTAGCACAGATACGCAGTATTTT.

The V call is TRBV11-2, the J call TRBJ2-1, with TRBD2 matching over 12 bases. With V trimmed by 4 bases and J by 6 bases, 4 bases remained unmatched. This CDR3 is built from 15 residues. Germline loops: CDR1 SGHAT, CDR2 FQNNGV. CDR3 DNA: TGTGCCAGCAGCTCTCGACTAGCGGGAGCCAATGAGCAGTTCTTC. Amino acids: CASSSRLAGANEQFF.